The rows below give T cell receptor beta chains drawn from one sample of a study of blood T cell repertoires in COVID-19. Clones were sequenced by immunoSEQ multiplex PCR, and TCRdb holds only the in-frame ones, with some missing. The repertoire includes tens of thousands of clones, almost 85% of them detected once, and roughly 10% sits in the top ten. Sequenced: peripheral blood. The origin of the receptors is a man aged 50-59 years with acute or convalescent COVID-19. CDR3s leave out the opening cysteine and the closing phenylalanine or tryptophan. D genes are given only for firm matches.

D: TRBD2; V: TRBV7-2; CDR3: ASSLLRTGGQETQY
D: TRBD1; V: TRBV19; CDR3: ASSTGTGEYEQY
D: -; V: TRBV24-1; CDR3: ATSDFQGSTDTQY
D: TRBD1; V: TRBV5-1; CDR3: ASSGGRGTNEAF
D: TRBD1; V: TRBV30; CDR3: AWKQQGNSPLH
D: -; V: TRBV30; CDR3: AWGTSSGNTIY
D: -; V: TRBV18; CDR3: ASSPVGYEQY
D: -; V: TRBV7-8; CDR3: ASSLAPGQETQY
D: TRBD1; V: TRBV19; CDR3: ASSHRTGGLESYNSPLH
D: TRBD2; V: TRBV6-1; CDR3: ASSEASGGAGELF
D: TRBD2; V: TRBV4-2; CDR3: ASSQDSASGVDNEQF
D: TRBD1; V: TRBV13; CDR3: ASSLGGDRLLKGNTIY
D: -; V: TRBV5-1; CDR3: ASSPGQPNQPQH
D: -; V: TRBV6-1; CDR3: ASSEWRGANTEAF
D: -; V: TRBV7-3; CDR3: ASSSGLGEKLF
D: -; V: TRBV29-1; CDR3: SVGDGGEQF
D: TRBD1; V: TRBV11-2; CDR3: ASSRGLENYGYT
D: TRBD2; V: TRBV10-3; CDR3: AISDSGSPYEQY
D: -; V: TRBV9; CDR3: ASSPGRAKGNTIY
D: TRBD1; V: TRBV9; CDR3: ASSPDRGVGNTEAF
D: -; V: TRBV19; CDR3: ASSPVTLTGSYGYT
D: -; V: TRBV4-3; CDR3: ASSQVRAGKGGYT